Presented here are 32 T cell receptor beta chains from one specimen sequenced in a study of blood T cell repertoires in COVID-19. This table comes from immunoSEQ multiplex PCR, and its TCRdb copy is limited to in-frame clones, with some not included. The sample holds 300,000 to 400,000 clones, 80% to 90% seen once. The sequencing input was PBMCs or T cells enriched from blood (not recorded which). These receptors were collected from a man aged 25 to 45 who had recovered from COVID-19.

The CDR3 sequence is CASSVFSGELFF. CDR3 nucleotide sequence: TGTGCCAGCAGTGTATTTTCCGGGGAGCTGTTTTTT. This chain connects TRBV2 to TRBJ2-2; no reliable D call. This CDR3 region has 12 residues. Trimming cost V 4 bases and J 6 bases, with 6 bases left between them. Germline-derived CDR1 and CDR2 are SNHLY and FYNNEI.

This chain uses TRBV6-1 with TRBJ2-7, with D perhaps TRBD2 (7 bases). The germline V gene encodes CDR1 MNHNS and CDR2 SASEGT. Trimming took 4 bases from V and 5 from J, leaving 21 bases between them. This CDR3 is built from 16 residues. The CDR3 spells CASSALGVNGGHEQYF. For the CDR3, the DNA is TGTGCCAGCAGTGCCCTCGGGGTGAACGGGGGGCACGAGCAGTACTTC.

The V and J genes are TRBV18 and TRBJ1-2; no clear D. V lost 3 bases, J lost 0 bases, and 11 bases lay in between. The germline V gene encodes CDR1 KGHSH and CDR2 LQKENI. The CDR3 contains 15 residues. In nucleotides, the CDR3 is TGTGCCAGCTCACCTGAGGGAGACCCTAACTATGGCTACACCTTC. Its translation: CASSPEGDPNYGYTF.

V gene TRBV5-1 combines with J gene TRBJ2-5; D call uncertain. There are 17 residues in the CDR3. V lost 3 bases and J lost 0, with 18 bases in between. Germline CDR1 reads SGHRS; CDR2 reads YFSETQ. The CDR3 loop is CASSSTGGYPYQETQYF. Here the CDR3 DNA reads TGCGCCAGCAGCTCTACGGGTGGGTACCCGTACCAAGAGACCCAGTACTTC. The full variable domain, its missing parts supplied by reference TRBV5-1 and TRBJ2-5, is KAGVTQTPRYLIKTRGQQVTLSCSPISGHRSVSWYQQTPGQGLQFLFEYFSETQRNKGNFPGRFSGRQFSNSRSEMNVSTLELGDSALYLCASSSTGGYPYQETQYFGPGTRLLVL.

This clone was seen just once. The gene calls are TRBV2 and TRBJ2-6; D is unclear. The CDR3 is made up of 14 amino acids. Trimming shortened V by 7 bases and J by 1 base, and 8 bases separated the two germline ends. The germline V gene encodes CDR1 SNHLY and CDR2 FYNNEI. The CDR3 bases are TGTGCCAGCACTCTCTTTTCTGGGGCCAACGTCCTGACTTTC. It translates to CASTLFSGANVLTF.

This chain links TRBV5-4 with TRBJ2-1; TRBD1 aligns across 9 bases. Germline V gene data show CDR1 as SGHNT and CDR2 as YYREEE (reference sequence). The CDR3 is 16 residues long. V shed 3 bases and J 8 bases; nucleotides not matched to a gene: 12. Written as DNA, the CDR3 is TGTGCCAGCAGCTGGGGGACCGGGACAGGGTGGGATGAGCAGTTCTTC. Translated: CASSWGTGTGWDEQFF.

This chain uses TRBV28 with TRBJ1-1; D gene uncertain. The germline gives CDR1 MDHEN, CDR2 SYDVKM. The CDR3 sequence is 15 residues long. V lost 1 base and J lost 1, with 10 bases in between. The DNA for the CDR3 is TGTGCCAGCAGTTTATTCGGGTCGAGGAACACTGAAGCTTTCTTT. It specifies CASSLFGSRNTEAFF.

The chain carries TRBV28 and TRBJ2-5; 14 bases map to TRBD2. In germline, CDR1 is MDHEN, CDR2 SYDVKM. V shed 3 bases and J 4 bases; nucleotides not matched to a gene: 1. The CDR3 has 15 amino acids. The CDR3, as DNA: TGTGCCAGCAGTTTGGGACTAGCGGGGGTAGAGACCCAGTACTTC. Protein product: CASSLGLAGVETQYF.

This chain links TRBV29-1 with TRBJ2-3, with D possibly being TRBD1 (5 bases). Trimming took off 7 bases at V and 4 bases at J, with 9 bases between the two ends. The length of the CDR3 is 11 residues. Germline lookup yields CDR1 SQVTM and CDR2 ANQGSEA. CDR3 region: CSGRVSDTQYF. CDR3 nucleotides: TGCAGCGGCAGGGTTTCAGATACGCAGTATTTT.

The gene calls are TRBV15 and TRBJ1-1; 7 bases map to TRBD1. The germline CDR1 and CDR2 sequences are LNHNV and YYDKDF (reference sequence). This CDR3 comprises 16 residues. V lost 0 bases to trimming and J lost 7 bases; unmatched junction nucleotides: 11. CDR3 nucleotide sequence: TGTGCCACCAGCAGAGATCATAGTCAGGGGGTGTTTGAAGCTTTCTTT. Translating it yields CATSRDHSQGVFEAFF.

The chain is built from TRBV5-1 and TRBJ2-3; the match to TRBD2 covers 9 bases. The CDR3 runs 15 residues. V lost 2 bases and J lost 4; bases outside the gene matches: 5. From germline, CDR1 is SGHRS and CDR2 YFSETQ. The CDR3 DNA sequence: TGCGCCAGCAGCTTTGGTAGCGGGGGATCAGATACGCAGTATTTT. As protein: CASSFGSGGSDTQYF.

J is TRBJ2-2 and V is TRBV7-8, with D tentatively TRBD1 (6 bases). The CDR3 consists of 15 residues. Germline CDR1 and CDR2: SGHVS and FQNEAQ. V lost 5 bases, J lost 5 bases, and 15 bases lay in between. The CDR3 DNA sequence: TGTGCCAGCAGCCTCAGGACAGAGAGTACCGGGGAGCTGTTTTTT. Translating gives CASSLRTESTGELFF. Full variable domain (missing parts from reference TRBV7-8 and TRBJ2-2): GAGVSQSPRYKVAKRGQDVALRCDPISGHVSLFWYQQALGQGPEFLTYFQNEAQLDKSGLPSDRFFAERPEGSVSTLKIQRTQQEDSAVYLCASSLRTESTGELFFGEGSRLTVL.

The chain employs TRBV11-3 and TRBJ2-3; D might be TRBD1 (5 bases). Germline-derived CDR1 and CDR2 are SGHNT and YENEEA. The CDR3 consists of 14 residues. Trimming took off 3 bases at V and 0 bases at J, with 7 bases between the two ends. The CDR3 bases are TGTGCCAGCAGCTTGACAGCTAGCACAGATACGCAGTATTTT. Protein sequence: CASSLTASTDTQYF.

The rearrangement joins TRBV10-3 to TRBJ2-4; weak D call: TRBD1 (5 bases). The CDR3 covers 16 residues. Between the trimmed V and J ends, which lost 0 bases and 0 bases, there was a span of 9 bases. Germline CDR1 reads ENHRY; CDR2 reads SYGVKD. CDR3 bases: TGTGCCATCAGTGAGTCGTCAGGGAAAGCCAAAAACATTCAGTACTTC. The encoded protein is CAISESSGKAKNIQYF.

The chain recombines TRBV27 with TRBJ1-5; 10 bases agree with TRBD1. This CDR3 has 14 amino acids. Germline CDR1 MNHEY, CDR2 SMNVEV (reference sequence). V lost 5 bases and J lost 6; bases outside the gene matches: 4. In DNA form, the CDR3 reads TGTGCCAGCAGTCGGACAGGGGGATCTCAGCCCCAGCATTTT. Its translation is CASSRTGGSQPQHF.

The chain uses TRBV7-3 and TRBJ2-5; D remains unclear. The CDR3 has 13 residues. Trimming removed 2 bases from V and 2 bases from J, with 6 bases in between. CDR1 SGHTA and CDR2 FQGTGA come from the germline V gene. The CDR3 nucleotides read TGTGCCAGCAGCTTAGGGCCTCAAGAGACCCAGTACTTC. Protein product: CASSLGPQETQYF. Full variable domain (rest looked up from reference TRBV7-3 and TRBJ2-5): GAGVSQTPSNKVTEKGKYVELRCDPISGHTALYWYRQSLGQGPEFLIYFQGTGAADDSGLPNDRFFAVRPEGSVSTLKIQRTERGDSAVYLCASSLGPQETQYFGPGTRLLVL.

V and J are TRBV19 and TRBJ1-1; no clear D gene. CDR1 and CDR2 from the germline V gene are LNHDA and SQIVND (reference sequence). Trimming pared 3 bases from V and 0 bases from J, leaving 5 bases between. This CDR3 has 13 amino acids. CDR3 sequence reads: CASSIQMNTEAFF. For the CDR3, the DNA is TGTGCCAGTAGTATTCAGATGAACACTGAAGCTTTCTTT. The full variable domain, rest sourced from reference TRBV19 and TRBJ1-1, is DGGITQSPKYLFRKEGQNVTLSCEQNLNHDAMYWYRQDPGQGLRLIYYSQIVNDFQKGDIAEGYSVSREKKESFPLTVTSAQKNPTAFYLCASSIQMNTEAFFGQGTRLTVV.

J is TRBJ1-5 and V is TRBV27; no firm D call. The CDR3 extends over 16 amino acids. From germline, CDR1 is MNHEY and CDR2 SMNVEV (reference sequence). Trimming took 4 bases from V and 0 from J, leaving 13 bases between them. CDR3 sequence: CASSYGVPYSNQPQHF. CDR3 DNA: TGTGCCAGCAGTTACGGGGTACCCTATAGCAATCAGCCCCAGCATTTT.

The chain links TRBV5-5 to TRBJ1-2; tentatively, D is TRBD1 (5 bases). Germline values: CDR1 SGHKS, CDR2 YYEKEE (reference sequence). Trimming shortened V by 1 base and J by 2 bases, and 9 bases separated the two germline ends. The CDR3 contains 14 residues. As DNA, the CDR3 is TGTGCCAGCAGCTTGCGACAGATGAACTATGGCTACACCTTC. Translated, it gives CASSLRQMNYGYTF.

V is TRBV3-1 (or the pseudogene TRBV3-2) and J is TRBJ2-1; the match to TRBD2 covers 8 bases. The V and J ends lost 0 bases and 5 bases, in that order; junction bases with no gene match: 12. This CDR3 has 18 amino acids. Germline values: CDR1 LGHDT, CDR2 YNNKEL (reference sequence). CDR3 coding DNA: TGTGCCAGCAGCCAAGACATTCTTAGCGGGGTCGACCACAATGAGCAGTTCTTC. As protein: CASSQDILSGVDHNEQFF.

J is TRBJ2-1 and V is TRBV9; 9 bases fit TRBD2. V shed 4 bases and J 7 bases; nucleotides not matched to a gene: 15. The V gene's germline CDR1 is SGDLS and CDR2 YYNGEE. CDR3 length: 17 residues. In nucleotides, the CDR3 is TGTGCCAGCAGCTCCCCCCCCGGCGGGGGGGCGAGGAATGAGCAGTTCTTC. This translates into CASSSPPGGGARNEQFF.

The chain couples TRBV28 to TRBJ1-3; possibly TRBD1 for D (6 bases). Germline-derived CDR1 and CDR2 are MDHEN and SYDVKM. CDR3 length: 17 amino acids. V was cut by 3 bases and J by 2 bases, with 17 bases left in between. The CDR3 DNA is TGTGCCAGCAGTTTGGTTCGGGGATCAGGGGCTGGAAACACCATATATTTT. Amino acids: CASSLVRGSGAGNTIYF.

Remarks on this clone: Compared with germline, one end of the junction differs, possibly owing to a read error. The rearrangement links TRBV10-1 to TRBJ1-1; perhaps TRBD1 as D (5 bases). The length of the CDR3 is 13 residues. Germline V gene lookup returns CDR1 WNHNN and CDR2 SYGVQD (reference sequence). The CDR3 nucleotides read TGCGCCAGCGGGGGAGGAGTGAAAACTGAAGCTTTCTTT. Its translation: CASGGGVKTEAFF.

The CDR3 nucleotides are TGTGCCAGCAGCTTGCGGAACACTGAAGCTTTCTTT. It yields the protein CASSLRNTEAFF. The V call is TRBV5-6, the J call TRBJ1-1; no clear D gene. V was cut by 1 base and J by 1 base, with 2 bases left in between. The CDR3 runs 12 residues. CDR1 and CDR2 (germline): SGHDT, YYEEEE.

The chain carries TRBV9 and TRBJ1-5; possible D gene TRBD1, 6 bases. This CDR3 has 15 amino acids. Germline-derived CDR1 and CDR2 are SGDLS and YYNGEE. V was shortened by 4 bases and J by 2 bases, with 13 bases between the two germline ends. The CDR3 DNA reads as TGTGCCAGCAGCCCACAACAGGGAGGCAATCAGCCCCAGCATTTT. This encodes CASSPQQGGNQPQHF.

V usage is TRBV18 and J usage is TRBJ1-4, with a weak D call TRBD1 (6 bases). V dropped 5 bases and J dropped 0 bases, with 13 bases sitting between them. The CDR3 is 16 residues long. Germline CDR1 and CDR2: KGHSH and LQKENI. The CDR3 sequence is CASSVTGPATNEKLFF. CDR3 DNA sequence: TGTGCCAGCTCAGTGACAGGACCTGCAACTAATGAAAAACTGTTTTTT.

This clone turned up a few times. This rearrangement joins TRBV3-1 (or the pseudogene TRBV3-2) to TRBJ1-4; D remains unclear. Trimming took 4 bases from V and 0 from J, leaving 6 bases between them. The germline CDR1 and CDR2 sequences are LGHDT and YNNKEL (reference sequence). The CDR3 consists of 14 residues. CDR3 residues: CASSLISTNEKLFF. Here the CDR3 DNA reads TGTGCCAGCAGCCTTATTTCAACTAATGAAAAACTGTTTTTT.

The V call is TRBV2, the J call TRBJ1-1; TRBD1 matches 8 bases. Germline V lookup: CDR1 SNHLY, CDR2 FYNNEI. The CDR3 totals 16 residues. Unmatched junction bases numbered 11, after V lost 1 base and J lost 7 bases. DNA for the CDR3: TGTGCCAGCAGTGAAGGTTTGGGCAGGGGGCCGGGTGAAGCTTTCTTT. As protein: CASSEGLGRGPGEAFF.

The chain employs TRBV6-5 and TRBJ1-2; 7 bases are shared with TRBD1. CDR3 length: 13 residues. With 6 bases clipped from V and 6 bases from J, the junction kept 7 bases outside the gene matches. Germline CDR1 reads MNHEY; CDR2 reads SVGAGI. DNA for the CDR3: TGTGCCAGCAGGCCGGGGACAGTGGATGGCTACACCTTC. Its protein product is CASRPGTVDGYTF.

The chain employs TRBV19 and TRBJ1-1, with D possibly matching TRBD1 (6 bases). The length of the CDR3 is 13 residues. Trimming pared 1 base from V and 8 bases from J, leaving 11 bases between. The V gene's germline CDR1 is LNHDA and CDR2 SQIVND (reference sequence). CDR3 loop: CASSIGQVSEAFF. The DNA of the CDR3 is TGTGCCAGTAGTATAGGACAGGTGTCGGAAGCTTTCTTT.

Here the CDR3 DNA reads TGTGCCAGCAGTGAAGCGGGCGGGGGGGCCTACAATGAGCAGTTCTTC. This encodes CASSEAGGGAYNEQFF. The J gene is TRBJ2-1, the V gene TRBV6-1, with 9 bases aligning to TRBD2. J was trimmed by 2 bases and V by 0 bases; bases with no gene match: 2. Germline V gene lookup returns CDR1 MNHNS and CDR2 SASEGT. This CDR3 contains 16 residues.

This chain uses TRBV10-1 with TRBJ1-2; D gene uncertain. Trimming pared 0 bases from V and 7 bases from J, leaving 9 bases between. Looked up from germline, CDR1 is WNHNN and CDR2 is SYGVQD (reference sequence). CDR3 length: 13 residues. The CDR3 DNA follows: TGCGCCAGCAGTGAGTCTAGGAGCGGTGGCTACACCTTC. It yields the protein CASSESRSGGYTF.